This entry lists 8 T cell receptor beta chains sequenced from one sample in a study of T cells in localized non-small cell lung cancer (TCRdb year 2020). Library construction relied on the immunoSEQ multiplex PCR assay. TCRdb obtained this table from immuneACCESS and retained in-frame rearrangements with V and J assigned. These tables miss some clones; where compared with another copy, unresolved V genes account for less than half of the shortfall, and the remainder is unexplained. The sample table shows around 50,000 clones, and around 87% are seen once. The leading ten clones occupy about a sixth of the sample. The sample was PBMCs, taken before any cancer treatment. These TCRs come from a female donor with stage II lung adenocarcinoma.

V usage is TRBV11-3 and J usage is TRBJ2-2; no clear D. V was shortened by 1 base and J by 3 bases, with 6 bases between the two germline ends. Germline V gene data show CDR1 as SGHNT and CDR2 as YENEEA. The CDR3 extends over 14 amino acids. For the CDR3, the DNA is TGTGCCAGCAGCTTAGGCAGATACACCGGGGAGCTGTTTTTT. Translation gives CASSLGRYTGELFF.

The rearrangement uses TRBV5-1 and TRBJ2-2, with a weak D call TRBD2 (5 bases). The CDR3 covers 17 residues. V lost 0 bases, J lost 0 bases, and 12 bases lay in between. CDR1 is SGHRS and CDR2 is YFSETQ in the germline V gene. The CDR3 bases are TGCGCCAGCAGCTTGGGGGTGCGGGCGGCGAACACCGGGGAGCTGTTTTTT. The encoded protein is CASSLGVRAANTGELFF.

This clone was recorded only once. The chain employs TRBV30 and TRBJ1-3; D remains unclear. The V and J ends lost 2 bases and 0 bases respectively, with 8 bases between them. Germline V lookup: CDR1 GTSNPN, CDR2 SVGIG (reference sequence). The CDR3 spans 14 residues. The CDR3 spells CAWSQDYSGNTIYF. The CDR3 DNA sequence: TGTGCCTGGAGTCAGGACTACTCTGGAAACACCATATATTTT.

The chain recombines TRBV28 with TRBJ1-5; D is unresolved. This CDR3 comprises 13 residues. Per germline, CDR1 MDHEN and CDR2 SYDVKM. The ends were cut back, 5 bases at V and 3 bases at J, with 8 bases in the middle. The CDR3 loop reads CASSDGVNQPQHF. The DNA of the CDR3 is TGTGCCAGCAGTGATGGGGTCAATCAGCCCCAGCATTTT.

This clone was recorded a few times. The rearrangement joins TRBV7-9 to TRBJ2-1; 12 bases are shared with TRBD1. Germline CDR1 is SEHNR and CDR2 is FQNEAQ (reference sequence). V gave up 6 bases and J gave up 9 bases; unmatched junction bases: 9. This CDR3 has 15 residues. The CDR3 DNA sequence: TGTGCCAGCAGTCAGGGGGACAGGGGGCGCAGTGAGCAGTTCTTC. It specifies CASSQGDRGRSEQFF.

The gene calls are TRBV19 and TRBJ1-3; no reliable D call. Per the germline V gene, CDR1 is LNHDA and CDR2 is SQIVND (reference sequence). CDR3 length equals 14 residues. The V end lost 5 bases, the J end lost 4 bases, and 12 bases lay between the germline ends. The CDR3 bases are TGTGCCAGTAGTGTGTCAGCCATAGGAAACACCATATATTTT. Its protein product is CASSVSAIGNTIYF.

The rearrangement joins TRBV27 to TRBJ1-1; D is undetermined. The V gene's germline CDR1 is MNHEY and CDR2 SMNVEV (reference sequence). The CDR3 extends over 13 amino acids. Trimming pared 3 bases from V and 1 base from J, leaving 6 bases between. In DNA, the CDR3 is TGTGCCAGCAGTTTTCATCGGAACACTGAAGCTTTCTTT. This encodes CASSFHRNTEAFF.

The genes are TRBV27 and TRBJ1-2; the D is unclear. Looked up from germline, CDR1 is MNHEY and CDR2 is SMNVEV (reference sequence). CDR3 size: 15 residues. The V gene lost 5 bases and the J gene lost 7 bases, with 20 bases spanning the gap. CDR3 nucleotide sequence: TGTGCCAGCAGTCCAGGTGTAGGCACTCTTGGTGGCTACACCTTC. Amino acid sequence: CASSPGVGTLGGYTF.